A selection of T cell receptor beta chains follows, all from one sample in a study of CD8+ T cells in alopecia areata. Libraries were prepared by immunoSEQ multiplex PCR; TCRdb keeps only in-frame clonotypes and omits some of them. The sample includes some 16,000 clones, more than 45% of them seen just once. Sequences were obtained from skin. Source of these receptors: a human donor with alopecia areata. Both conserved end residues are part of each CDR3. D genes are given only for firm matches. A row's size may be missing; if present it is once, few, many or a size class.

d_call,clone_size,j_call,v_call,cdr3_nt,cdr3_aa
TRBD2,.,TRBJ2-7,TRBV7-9,TGTGCCAGCAGCCCTCGGGGACTAGCGGGAGTTGGCTACGAGCAGTACTTC,CASSPRGLAGVGYEQYF
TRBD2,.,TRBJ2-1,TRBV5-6,TGTGCCAGCAGCTTACTAGCGGGAGGGCCGAGTGAGCAGTTCTTC,CASSLLAGGPSEQFF
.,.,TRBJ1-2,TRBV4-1,TGCGCCAGCAGCCAAGCGGGCGGCTACACCTTC,CASSQAGGYTF
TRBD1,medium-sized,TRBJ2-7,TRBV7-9,TGTGCCAGCAGCCCGGGACAGTCCTACGAGCAGTACTTC,CASSPGQSYEQYF
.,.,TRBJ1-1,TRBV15,TGTGCCACCAGCATTCGACAGAACACTGAAGCTTTCTTT,CATSIRQNTEAFF
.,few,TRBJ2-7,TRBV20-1,TGCAGTGGGCAATCCGGGGCCGAGCAGTACTTC,CSGQSGAEQYF
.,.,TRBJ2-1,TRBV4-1,TGCGCCAGCAGCCAAGGGCTGGACAGAATCCACAATGAGCAGTTCTTC,CASSQGLDRIHNEQFF
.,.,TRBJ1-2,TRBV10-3,TGTGCCATCACCGAGGACCGCGAAAGAGGTGGCTACACCTTC,CAITEDRERGGYTF
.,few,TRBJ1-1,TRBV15,TGTGCCACCAGCAGAGATCGGGCGGTGATGAACACTGAAGCTTTCTTT,CATSRDRAVMNTEAFF
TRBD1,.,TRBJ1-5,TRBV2,TGTGCCAGCAGGGACAGGGCTCGGCAGCCCCAGCATTTT,CASRDRARQPQHF
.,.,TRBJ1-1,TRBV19,TGTGCCAGTAGTATAGGCCAGTTTGTTGGCACTGAAGCTTTCTTT,CASSIGQFVGTEAFF
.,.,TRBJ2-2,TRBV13,TGTGCCAGCAGCTTAGACCAGAGGGAGCTGTTTTTT,CASSLDQRELFF
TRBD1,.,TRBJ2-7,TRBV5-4,TGTGCCAGCAGTTCTGTGGGGACAGGGTCCTCCTACGAGCAGTACTTC,CASSSVGTGSSYEQYF
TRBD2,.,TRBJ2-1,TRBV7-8,TGTGCCAGCAGCTTAAACCTAGCGGAGTACAATGAGCAGTTCTTC,CASSLNLAEYNEQFF
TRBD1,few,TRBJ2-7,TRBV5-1,TGCGCCAGCAGCTTCAGGGGGCTGCGAGGCGAGCAGTACTTC,CASSFRGLRGEQYF
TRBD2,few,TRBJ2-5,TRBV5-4,TGTGCCAGCAGCCGGGGACTAGCGGGACAGCAAGAGACCCAGTACTTC,CASSRGLAGQQETQYF
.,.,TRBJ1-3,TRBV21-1,TGTGCCAGCAGAGGGACGGGACCGTTGGACCTCTCTGGAAACACCATATATTTT,CASRGTGPLDLSGNTIYF
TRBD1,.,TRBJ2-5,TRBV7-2,TGTGCCAGCAGCTTTCGCCCCGGACAGGGGGTAGGAGAGACCCAGTACTTC,CASSFRPGQGVGETQYF
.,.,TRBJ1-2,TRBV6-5,TGTGCCAGCAGTTACGTAGAGTATGGCTACACCTTC,CASSYVEYGYTF
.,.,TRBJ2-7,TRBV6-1,TGTGCCAGCAGTGAAATACGGACTCTCCCCTACGAGCAGTACTTC,CASSEIRTLPYEQYF
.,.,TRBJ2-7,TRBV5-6,TGTGCCAGCAGCTTGCCCGGACAGTCCTACGAGCAGTACTTC,CASSLPGQSYEQYF
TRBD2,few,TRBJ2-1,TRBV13,TGTGCCAGCAGCCCGGGACTAGCGGGAGGGCCCTCCTACAATGAGCAGTTCTTC,CASSPGLAGGPSYNEQFF
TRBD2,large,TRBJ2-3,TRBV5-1,TGCGCCAGCAGCTTGGTGCTAGCGGGAGGAGATACGCAGTATTTT,CASSLVLAGGDTQYF
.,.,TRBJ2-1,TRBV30,TGTGCCTGGAGTCCAGGGTGGGGGGGGCGAAATGAGCAGTTCTTC,CAWSPGWGGRNEQFF
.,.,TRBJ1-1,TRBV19,TGTGCCAGTAGTATGTGGCAAAATTCTGAAGCTTTCTTT,CASSMWQNSEAFF
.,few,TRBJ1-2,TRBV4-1,TGCGCCAGCAGCCAAGATAATTCTTCCAGGGCTTGGAACTATGGCTACACCTTC,CASSQDNSSRAWNYGYTF
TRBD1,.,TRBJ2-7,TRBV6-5,TGTGCCAGCAGTTACCGGACAGGGGCTGGCGAGCAGTACTTC,CASSYRTGAGEQYF
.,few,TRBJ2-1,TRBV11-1,TGTGCCAGCAGCCCTAGGTCGGCCCATTACAATGAGCAGTTCTTC,CASSPRSAHYNEQFF
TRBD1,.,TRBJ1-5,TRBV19,TGTGCCAGTAGTAACCCCCGGGACAGCTACAATCAGCCCCAGCATTTT,CASSNPRDSYNQPQHF
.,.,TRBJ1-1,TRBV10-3,TGTGCCATCAGTGAGCCCAGGGTGTTTGGGAACACTGAAGCTTTCTTT,CAISEPRVFGNTEAFF
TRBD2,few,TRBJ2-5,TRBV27,TGTGCCACAGCGGGAGATCGGGAGACCCAGTACTTC,CATAGDRETQYF
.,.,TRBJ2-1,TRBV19,TGTGCCAGTAGTATTGAATACGGTCAGAGCTCCTACAATGAGCAGTTCTTC,CASSIEYGQSSYNEQFF
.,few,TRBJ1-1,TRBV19,TGTGCCAGTATCCTCAAGGGGTCAGGACTGAACACTGAAGCTTTCTTT,CASILKGSGLNTEAFF
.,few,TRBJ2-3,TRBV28,TGTGCCAGCAGTTCGGGACCCGATACGCAGTATTTT,CASSSGPDTQYF
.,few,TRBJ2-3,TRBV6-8,TGTGCCAGCAGTCTCAGGGGAGATACGCAGTATTTT,CASSLRGDTQYF
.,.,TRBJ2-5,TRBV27,TGTGCCAGCAGTTTATCCCACAGGGCAGAGACCCAGTACTTC,CASSLSHRAETQYF
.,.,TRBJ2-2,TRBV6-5,TGTGCCAGCCGATGGGCGGGGGCTGGCGGGGAGCTGTTTTTT,CASRWAGAGGELFF
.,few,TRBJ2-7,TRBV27,TGTGCCAGCAGTTTAGGGCAGGCCCACGAGCAGTACTTC,CASSLGQAHEQYF